This T cell receptor (beta chain) was sequenced during a study of blood T cell repertoires in COVID-19. Study members were between about 18 and 89 years old and lived in approximately 25 US regions. The study assigned cohorts using participant-reported clinical history. The method was immunoSEQ multiplex PCR; TCRdb's version includes in-frame clones alone and lacks a portion of them. This sample has around 300,000 clones, with roughly nine tenths found just once. This CDR3 has 16 amino acids. Germline V gives CDR1 SGHRS, CDR2 YFSETQ. V was trimmed by 4 bases and J by 5 bases, leaving 18 bases between them.

The chain is built from TRBV5-1 and TRBJ1-4; a weak D match, TRBD1 (5 bases). This clonotype was sampled from a woman aged 40 to 55 who had recovered from COVID-19. The specimen was PBMCs or T cells enriched from blood (not recorded which). This CDR3 reads CASSLVRDSQNEKLFF. CDR3 nucleotide sequence: TGCGCCAGCAGCCTGGTCCGAGACAGCCAGAATGAAAAACTGTTTTTT.